This TCR beta chain emerged from a study of blood T cell repertoires in COVID-19. Study at large: Whether acute or convalescent, the COVID-19 samples came from the United States, Italy and Spain. T cells, B-cell-depleted T cells, or PBMCs provided the cDNA or gDNA that served as material.

Original processing methods: For nucleated cells, counts were estimated from reference gene primer amplification. Profiled with immunoSEQ multiplex PCR; TCRdb holds only in-frame clones, not every one. V and J calls and clone size are copied from that table; D and trimming were computed from the DNA. Among approximately 100,000 clones, around 85% were seen once, and the ten largest hold under 15%. Germline lookup yields CDR1 SGHVS and CDR2 FNYEAQ. The CDR3 has 13 amino acids. Trimming at V came to 2 bases and at J to 10 bases, leaving 3 bases not matched to a gene. The receptor's source is a human donor in a cohort sampled during active COVID-19. The sequencing sample was made of peripheral blood. This chain connects TRBV7-6 to TRBJ2-1, with TRBD2 matching 9 bases. DNA for the CDR3: TGTGCCAGCAGCTTACGTACTAGCGGGGAGCAGTTCTTC. It specifies CASSLRTSGEQFF.